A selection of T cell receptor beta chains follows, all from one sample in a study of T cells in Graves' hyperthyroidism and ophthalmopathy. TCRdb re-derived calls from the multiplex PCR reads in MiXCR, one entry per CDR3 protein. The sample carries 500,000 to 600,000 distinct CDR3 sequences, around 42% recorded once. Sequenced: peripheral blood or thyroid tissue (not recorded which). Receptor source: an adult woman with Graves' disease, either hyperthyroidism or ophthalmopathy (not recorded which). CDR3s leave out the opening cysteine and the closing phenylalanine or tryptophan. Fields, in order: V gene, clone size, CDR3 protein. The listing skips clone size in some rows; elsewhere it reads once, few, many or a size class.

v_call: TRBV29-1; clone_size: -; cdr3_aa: SVLTGRDTYEQY
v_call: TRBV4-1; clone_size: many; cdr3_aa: ASSQLRDSTYEQY
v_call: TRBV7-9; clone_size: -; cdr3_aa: ASSPLGPGLADKQF
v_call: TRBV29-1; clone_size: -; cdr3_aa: SVAPGTGDFEQY
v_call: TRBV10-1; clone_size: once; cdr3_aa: ASSPGGTIGEKLF
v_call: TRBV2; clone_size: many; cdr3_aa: ASSSSGITGELF
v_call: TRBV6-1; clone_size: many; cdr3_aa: ASSEGNESYEQY
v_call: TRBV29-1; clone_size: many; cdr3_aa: SVDRGMNTEAF
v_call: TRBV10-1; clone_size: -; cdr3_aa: ASSGTSGIETQY
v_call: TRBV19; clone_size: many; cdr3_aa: ASSPYGQGRSGANVLT
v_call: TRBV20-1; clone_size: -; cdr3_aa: SAGRLNEKLF
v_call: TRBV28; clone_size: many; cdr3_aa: ASSKGTGGVYGYT
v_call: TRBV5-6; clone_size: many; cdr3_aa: ASSSGTGGNTEAF
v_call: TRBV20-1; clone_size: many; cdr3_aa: SARVWGGRGETQY
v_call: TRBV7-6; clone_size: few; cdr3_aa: ASSLRQGGMGTEAF